This paragraph covers one TCR beta chain sequence. Its antigen is unknown. In TCRdb, the RACE reads were re-called with MiXCR into one record per CDR3 protein. Of approximately 180,000 distinct CDR3 sequences in the sample, 25% to 35% were seen once. Described time point: pre-sensitization, week 0. The treatment was: therapeutic diphenylcyclopropenone sensitization with weekly scalp DPC. These data belong to a study of human T cells and chemical hapten exposure. Study-wide results and limits: Positively correlated with patch test score were the counts of PT1 expanded TCRs. Compared to controls, expanded TCRs made significantly more large clusters of similar CDR3s.

The sample in question was whole blood, obtained in connection with sensitization to the hapten diphenylcyclopropenone (DPC). This clonotype originated in a woman aged 30 to 39 with alopecia areata. Some clones in this sample may be carry-over from other donors' samples.

The CDR3 nucleotides read TGTGCCAGCAGCCCGACTAGCCGCAGCACAGATACGCAGTATTTT. Amino acid sequence: CASSPTSRSTDTQYF. The V call is TRBV11-2, the J call TRBJ2-3; 7 positions agree with TRBD2. Germline V gene lookup returns CDR1 SGHAT and CDR2 FQNNGV. Trimming took 5 bases from V and 0 from J; bases not matched to a gene: 5. The CDR3 covers 15 residues.